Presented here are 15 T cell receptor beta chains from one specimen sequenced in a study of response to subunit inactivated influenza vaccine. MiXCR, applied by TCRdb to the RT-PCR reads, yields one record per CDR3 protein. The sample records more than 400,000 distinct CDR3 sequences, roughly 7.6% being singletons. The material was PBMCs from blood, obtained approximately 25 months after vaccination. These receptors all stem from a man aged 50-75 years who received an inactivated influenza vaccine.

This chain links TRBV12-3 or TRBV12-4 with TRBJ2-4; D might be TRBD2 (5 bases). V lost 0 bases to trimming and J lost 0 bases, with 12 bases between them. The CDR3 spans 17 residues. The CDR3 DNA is TGTGCCAGCAGTTTAGCGGTAGCGACGTTAGCCAAAAACATTCAGTACTTC. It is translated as CASSLAVATLAKNIQYF.

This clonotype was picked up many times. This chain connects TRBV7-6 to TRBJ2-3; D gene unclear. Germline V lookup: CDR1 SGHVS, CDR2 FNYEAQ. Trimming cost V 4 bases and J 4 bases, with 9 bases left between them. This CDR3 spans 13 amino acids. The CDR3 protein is CASSSGSADTQYF. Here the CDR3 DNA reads TGTGCCAGCAGCTCTGGGTCGGCAGATACGCAGTATTTT. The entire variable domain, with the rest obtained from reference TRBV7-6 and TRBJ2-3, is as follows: GAGVSQSPRYKVTKRGQDVALRCDPISGHVSLYWYRQALGQGPEFLTYFNYEAQQDKSGLPNDRFSAERPEGSISTLTIQRTEQRDSAMYRCASSSGSADTQYFGPGTRLTVL.

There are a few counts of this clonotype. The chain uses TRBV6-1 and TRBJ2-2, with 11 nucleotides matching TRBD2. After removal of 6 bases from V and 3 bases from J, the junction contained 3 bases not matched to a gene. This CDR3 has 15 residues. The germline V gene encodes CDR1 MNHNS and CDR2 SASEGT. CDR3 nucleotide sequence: TGTGCCAGCAGCTGGACTAGCGGGTACACCGGGGAGCTGTTTTTT. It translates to CASSWTSGYTGELFF.

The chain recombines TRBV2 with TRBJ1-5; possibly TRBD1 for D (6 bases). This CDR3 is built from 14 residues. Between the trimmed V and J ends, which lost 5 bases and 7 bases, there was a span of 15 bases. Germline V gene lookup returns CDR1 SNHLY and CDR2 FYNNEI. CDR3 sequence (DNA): TGTGCCAGCAGTCTACAGGGTATGCGGCAGCCCCAGCATTTT. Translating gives CASSLQGMRQPQHF.

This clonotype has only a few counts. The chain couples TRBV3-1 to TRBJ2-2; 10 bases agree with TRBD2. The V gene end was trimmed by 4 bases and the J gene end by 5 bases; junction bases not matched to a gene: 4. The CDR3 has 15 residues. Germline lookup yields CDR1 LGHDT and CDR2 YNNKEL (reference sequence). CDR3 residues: CASSPSGRVTGELFF. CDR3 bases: TGTGCCAGCAGCCCTAGCGGGAGAGTAACCGGGGAGCTGTTTTTT.

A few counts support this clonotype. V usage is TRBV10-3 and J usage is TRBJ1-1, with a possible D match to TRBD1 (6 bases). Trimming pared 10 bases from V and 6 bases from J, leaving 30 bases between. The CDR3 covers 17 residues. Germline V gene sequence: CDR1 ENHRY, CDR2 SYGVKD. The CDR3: CATTPGQGIIEIPEAFF. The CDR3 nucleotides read TGTGCCACCACCCCGGGGCAGGGGATCATCGAGATCCCTGAAGCTTTCTTT.

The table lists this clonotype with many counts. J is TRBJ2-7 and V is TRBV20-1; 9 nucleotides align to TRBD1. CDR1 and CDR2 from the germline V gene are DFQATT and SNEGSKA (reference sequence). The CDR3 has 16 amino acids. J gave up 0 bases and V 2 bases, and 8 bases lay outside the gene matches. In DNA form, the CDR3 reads TGCAGTGCTAGATCTGGAGACAGGGGGGTCTCCTACGAGCAGTACTTC. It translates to CSARSGDRGVSYEQYF.

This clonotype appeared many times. CDR3 sequence reads: CASSYSTERGYTDTQYF. Here the CDR3 DNA reads TGTGCCAGCAGTTACTCGACAGAGCGGGGATACACAGATACGCAGTATTTT. The V call is TRBV6-5, the J call TRBJ2-3; 7 bases match TRBD2. The germline V gene has CDR1 MNHEY and CDR2 SVGAGI. The trim removed 0 bases at V and 2 bases at J, leaving 8 bases unmatched. This CDR3 is 17 amino acids long.

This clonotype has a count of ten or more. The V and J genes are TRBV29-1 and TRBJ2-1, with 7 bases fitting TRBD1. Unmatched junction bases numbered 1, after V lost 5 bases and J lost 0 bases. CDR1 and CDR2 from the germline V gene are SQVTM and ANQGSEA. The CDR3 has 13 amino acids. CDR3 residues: CSVRDSSYNEQFF. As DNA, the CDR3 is TGCAGCGTTCGGGACAGCTCCTACAATGAGCAGTTCTTC.

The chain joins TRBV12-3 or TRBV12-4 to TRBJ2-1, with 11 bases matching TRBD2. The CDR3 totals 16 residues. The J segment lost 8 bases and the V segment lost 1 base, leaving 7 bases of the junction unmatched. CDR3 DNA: TGTGCCAGCAGTTTAGTCGGTAGCGGGAGGGGGTATGAGCAGTTCTTC. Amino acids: CASSLVGSGRGYEQFF.

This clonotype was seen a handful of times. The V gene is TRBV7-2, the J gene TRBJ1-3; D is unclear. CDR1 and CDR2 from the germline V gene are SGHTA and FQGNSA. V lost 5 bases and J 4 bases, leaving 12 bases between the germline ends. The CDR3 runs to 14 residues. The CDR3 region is CASSPRSKGNTIYF. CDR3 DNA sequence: TGTGCCAGCAGCCCTAGAAGTAAGGGAAACACCATATATTTT.

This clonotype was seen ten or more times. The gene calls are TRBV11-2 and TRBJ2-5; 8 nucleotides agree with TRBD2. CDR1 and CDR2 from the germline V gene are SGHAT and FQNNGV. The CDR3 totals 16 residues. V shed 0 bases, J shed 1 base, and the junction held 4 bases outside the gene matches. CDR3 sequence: CASSLDHLAGQETQYF. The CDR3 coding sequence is TGTGCCAGCAGCTTAGATCATCTAGCGGGCCAAGAGACCCAGTACTTC.

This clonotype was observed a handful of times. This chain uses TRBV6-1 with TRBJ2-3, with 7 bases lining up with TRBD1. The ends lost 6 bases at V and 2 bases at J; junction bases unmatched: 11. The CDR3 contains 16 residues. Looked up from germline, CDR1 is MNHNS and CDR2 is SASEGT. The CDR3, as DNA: TGTGCCAGCAGACTCCTTCAGGGGGTTGACACAGATACGCAGTATTTT. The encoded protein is CASRLLQGVDTDTQYF.

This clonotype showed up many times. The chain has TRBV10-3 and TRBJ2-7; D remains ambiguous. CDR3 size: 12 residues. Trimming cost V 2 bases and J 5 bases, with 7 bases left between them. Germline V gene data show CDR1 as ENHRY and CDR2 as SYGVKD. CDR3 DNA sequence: TGTGCCATCAGTGAGCCCCACAACGAGCAGTACTTC. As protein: CAISEPHNEQYF.

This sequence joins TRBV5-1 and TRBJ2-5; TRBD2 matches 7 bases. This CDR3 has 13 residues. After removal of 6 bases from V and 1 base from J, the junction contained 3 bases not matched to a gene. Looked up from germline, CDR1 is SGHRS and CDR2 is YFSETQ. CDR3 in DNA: TGCGCCAGCACAACGGGGGGCCAAGAGACCCAGTACTTC. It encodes CASTTGGQETQYF.